A single sample is the source of the 20 T cell receptor beta chains below, sequenced in a study of T cells after yellow fever vaccination. TCRdb fed the 5' RACE reads into MiXCR, producing one record per CDR3 protein. This repertoire shows 400,000 to 650,000 distinct CDR3 sequences, 21% found once; its top ten account for approximately 16%. The material sequenced was PBMCs, taken 21 days after the first yellow fever vaccination. The source is a man aged 18 to 35 who received the YFV17D yellow fever vaccine.

This clonotype was observed a few times. J is TRBJ2-3 and V is TRBV4-2; D not resolved. The CDR3 has 13 amino acids. Trimming pared 3 bases from V and 4 bases from J, leaving 8 bases between. From germline, CDR1 is LGHNA and CDR2 YNFKEQ. The CDR3 protein is CASSHEGPDTQYF. Written as DNA, the CDR3 is TGTGCCAGCAGCCACGAAGGGCCAGATACGCAGTATTTT.

This clonotype has at least ten counts. The rearrangement uses TRBV18 and TRBJ2-3, with TRBD2 matching over 13 bases. Unmatched junction bases numbered 6, after V lost 3 bases and J lost 6 bases. The CDR3 runs to 16 residues. Germline CDR1 is KGHSH and CDR2 is LQKENI. CDR3 sequence: CASSPRTSGGGDTQYF. The CDR3 DNA follows: TGTGCCAGCTCACCGAGGACTAGCGGGGGAGGGGATACGCAGTATTTT.

This clonotype was seen more than once but under ten times. The chain combines TRBV30 with TRBJ2-7; maybe TRBD1 (6 bases). This CDR3 has 12 residues. CDR1 is GTSNPN, CDR2 SVGIG, per germline (reference sequence). The CDR3 region is CAQQGPPYEQYF. CDR3 nucleotides: TGTGCGCAACAGGGTCCCCCCTACGAGCAGTACTTC. The whole variable domain, filled in from reference TRBV30 and TRBJ2-7, reads SQTIHQWPATLVQPVGSPLSLECTVEGTSNPNLYWYRQAAGRGLQLLFYSVGIGQISSEVPQNLSASRPQDRQFILSSKKLLLSDSGFYLCAQQGPPYEQYFGPGTRLTVT.

This clonotype was detected a few times. The rearrangement joins TRBV29-1 to TRBJ2-1; unclear D gene. The CDR3 totals 12 residues. CDR1 and CDR2 from the germline V gene are SQVTM and ANQGSEA. Trimming stripped 3 bases from V and 15 bases from J, with 18 bases between. The CDR3 DNA reads TGCAGCGTTGAGAGTGGCACCGTCAGTGGGTTCTTC. Its protein product is CSVESGTVSGFF.

The CDR3 DNA reads as TGTGCCAGCAGCTTAAAGGCGGGGGATACGCAGTATTTT. Amino acids: CASSLKAGDTQYF. The chain is built from TRBV7-2 and TRBJ2-3, with a tentative D call TRBD2 (6 bases). The CDR3 loop spans 13 amino acids. Trimming removed 2 bases from V and 6 bases from J, with 9 bases in between. CDR1 is SGHTA, CDR2 FQGNSA, per germline.

V usage is TRBV29-1 and J usage is TRBJ2-1; 10 nucleotides agree with TRBD2. The germline V gene has CDR1 SQVTM and CDR2 ANQGSEA. CDR3 length: 16 amino acids. Germline trimming cut 3 bases from V and 0 bases from J; bases unmatched to any gene: 5. Written as DNA, the CDR3 is TGCAGCGTTGAGGCTAGCGGGGGCCTCTCCTACAATGAGCAGTTCTTC. This encodes CSVEASGGLSYNEQFF.

The gene calls are TRBV7-2 and TRBJ2-1; D possibly corresponds to TRBD2 (5 bases). Germline assignment: CDR1 SGHTA and CDR2 FQGNSA. The CDR3 loop spans 15 amino acids. V lost 2 bases and J lost 3, with 11 bases in between. The CDR3 sequence is CASSLSGAGYNEQFF. Written as DNA, the CDR3 is TGTGCCAGCAGCTTAAGCGGCGCCGGCTACAATGAGCAGTTCTTC.

The chain has TRBV5-1 and TRBJ1-1, with a possible D match to TRBD1 (5 bases). The length of the CDR3 is 14 residues. V lost 0 bases to trimming and J lost 4 bases, with 10 bases between them. Germline V gene sequence: CDR1 SGHRS, CDR2 YFSETQ. The CDR3 sequence: CASSLAAGVTEAFF. In DNA form, the CDR3 reads TGCGCCAGCAGCTTGGCGGCGGGGGTCACTGAAGCTTTCTTT.

The chain employs TRBV24-1 and TRBJ1-5; 7 bases agree with TRBD1. V was pared by 4 bases and J by 7 bases, with 9 bases of the junction left unmatched. The CDR3 runs 15 residues. Germline lookup yields CDR1 KGHDR and CDR2 SFDVKD. The CDR3 reads CATSESRQGRQPQHF. Here the CDR3 DNA reads TGTGCCACCAGTGAAAGCCGACAGGGCCGCCAGCCCCAGCATTTT.

The V call is TRBV10-3, the J call TRBJ2-3; 8 nucleotides agree with TRBD2. CDR1 is ENHRY, CDR2 SYGVKD, per germline. V lost 3 bases, J lost 3 bases, and 14 bases stayed unmatched. This CDR3 is 18 amino acids long. CDR3 coding DNA: TGTGCCATCAGTGATCGGGCCGGGAAGCGGGGGATTACAGATACGCAGTATTTT. As protein: CAISDRAGKRGITDTQYF.

The chain has TRBV7-2 and TRBJ2-3, with D maybe TRBD2 (5 bases). CDR1 and CDR2 (germline): SGHTA, FQGNSA. CDR3 length: 14 residues. V lost 5 bases and J 2 bases, leaving 11 bases between the germline ends. The CDR3 protein is CASSQRDYTDTQYF. CDR3 DNA sequence: TGTGCCAGCAGCCAACGCGACTACACAGATACGCAGTATTTT.

This rearrangement joins TRBV4-1 to TRBJ2-2; 7 bases fit TRBD2. The V and J ends lost 1 base and 8 bases, in that order; junction bases with no gene match: 7. This CDR3 has 15 amino acids. Germline loops: CDR1 MGHRA, CDR2 YSYEKL. The CDR3 loop is CASSQVLAELGELFF. The CDR3 nucleotides are TGCGCCAGCAGCCAAGTTCTAGCGGAGTTGGGGGAGCTGTTTTTT.

The V gene is TRBV7-2, the J gene TRBJ2-3; tentative D call: TRBD1 (6 bases). The CDR3 is 15 residues long. V was shortened by 0 bases and J by 4 bases, with 11 bases between the two germline ends. Germline CDR1 SGHTA, CDR2 FQGNSA. CDR3 amino acids: CASSLAVQGADTQYF. CDR3 coding DNA: TGTGCCAGCAGCTTAGCCGTACAGGGTGCAGATACGCAGTATTTT.

This clonotype was picked up a small number of times. The chain joins TRBV30 to TRBJ2-7; tentative D call: TRBD2 (5 bases). Trimming shortened V by 0 bases and J by 4 bases, and 10 bases separated the two germline ends. The germline V gene has CDR1 GTSNPN and CDR2 SVGIG (reference sequence). CDR3 length: 13 residues. CDR3 amino acids: CAWSVQTGYEQYF. CDR3 sequence (DNA): TGTGCCTGGAGTGTACAGACGGGGTACGAGCAGTACTTC.

V usage is TRBV20-1 and J usage is TRBJ2-5, with TRBD1 matching over 9 bases. CDR3 length: 17 amino acids. The germline V gene encodes CDR1 DFQATT and CDR2 SNEGSKA (reference sequence). Trimming took 0 bases from V and 6 from J; bases not matched to a gene: 14. This CDR3 is CSARDPLTGQGSKTQYF. In DNA, the CDR3 is TGCAGTGCTAGAGACCCCTTAACGGGACAGGGTAGTAAGACCCAGTACTTC.

The chain employs TRBV9 and TRBJ1-1; possibly TRBD1 for D (6 bases). Germline loops: CDR1 SGDLS, CDR2 YYNGEE. V was shortened by 0 bases and J by 3 bases, with 12 bases between the two germline ends. This CDR3 has 15 amino acids. The chain's CDR3 is CASSVGRGIDTEAFF. The CDR3 DNA follows: TGTGCCAGCAGCGTAGGGAGGGGGATAGACACTGAAGCTTTCTTT.

The chain carries TRBV6-1 and TRBJ1-4; unclear D gene. The CDR3 has 15 amino acids. Germline loops: CDR1 MNHNS, CDR2 SASEGT. The V gene lost 6 bases and the J gene lost 5 bases, with 16 bases spanning the gap. This chain's CDR3 is CASRRPRDSNEKLFF. CDR3 in DNA: TGTGCCAGCAGACGTCCTCGGGATAGCAATGAAAAACTGTTTTTT.

The V call is TRBV20-1, the J call TRBJ2-7; D is uncertain. Per the germline V gene, CDR1 is DFQATT and CDR2 is SNEGSKA (reference sequence). The CDR3 totals 11 residues. V shed 3 bases and J shed 3 bases, with 6 bases lying between them. CDR3 sequence reads: CSASSDYEQYF. The CDR3 coding sequence is TGCAGTGCTAGCTCCGACTACGAGCAGTACTTC.

The sample holds a few counts of this clonotype. The chain is built from TRBV12-3 or TRBV12-4 and TRBJ2-3, with 9 bases lining up with TRBD1. The CDR3 has 16 amino acids. After removal of 5 bases from V and 1 base from J, the junction contained 7 bases not matched to a gene. The CDR3 sequence is CASSQGQGWGTDTQYF. CDR3 in DNA: TGTGCCAGCAGTCAGGGACAGGGCTGGGGCACAGATACGCAGTATTTT.

The V call is TRBV7-2, the J call TRBJ2-5; no reliable D call. V lost 4 bases and J lost 4, with 13 bases in between. The CDR3 extends over 14 amino acids. CDR1 SGHTA and CDR2 FQGNSA come from the germline V gene. The CDR3 DNA sequence: TGTGCCAGCAGCTATGGTCAATGGGGAGAGACCCAGTACTTC. Its protein product is CASSYGQWGETQYF. The whole variable domain, filled in from reference TRBV7-2 and TRBJ2-5, reads GAGVSQSPSNKVTEKGKDVELRCDPISGHTALYWYRQSLGQGLEFLIYFQGNSAPDKSGLPSDRFSAERTGGSVSTLTIQRTQQEDSAVYLCASSYGQWGETQYFGPGTRLLVL.